This TCR beta chain was captured by sequencing in a study of blood T cell repertoires in COVID-19. In the study overall: Acute and convalescent COVID-19 samples came from the United States, Italy and Spain. The cDNA or gDNA used as material had been derived from T cells, B-cell-depleted T cells, or PBMCs.

As originally analysed: Nucleated cell number was recorded as an estimate derived from reference gene primer amplification. This table comes from immunoSEQ multiplex PCR, and its TCRdb copy is limited to in-frame clones, with some not included. V and J calls and clone size are given by that table; D and trimming were obtained from the DNA. This repertoire shows some 48,000 clones, more than 70% found once; its top ten account for 5.9%. This CDR3 has 16 residues. V lost 2 bases, J lost 3 bases, and 6 bases stayed unmatched. Germline values: CDR1 SGDLS, CDR2 YYNGEE. This chain links TRBV9 with TRBJ2-2; 8 nucleotides agree with TRBD2. The sample taken for sequencing was peripheral blood. The receptor comes from a woman aged 55-75 years with acute or convalescent COVID-19. As DNA, the CDR3 is TGTGCCAGCAGCGTGGAAGCGGGGGACTACACCGGGGAGCTGTTTTTT. Protein sequence: CASSVEAGDYTGELFF. The full variable domain, rest sourced from reference TRBV9 and TRBJ2-2, is DSGVTQTPKHLITATGQRVTLRCSPRSGDLSVYWYQQSLDQGLQFLIQYYNGEERAKGNILERFSAQQFPDLHSELNLSSLELGDSALYFCASSVEAGDYTGELFFGEGSRLTVL.